A selection of T cell receptor beta chains follows, all from one sample in a study of cytomegalovirus exposure and HLA in healthy donors. Measured with immunoSEQ multiplex PCR; TCRdb has only the in-frame clones, and not every one. The table records about 180,000 clones, around nine tenths of them present only once. Sequenced sample: PBMCs. These receptors came from a woman aged 25 to 39 in good health and CMV-seronegative. Each CDR3 is given with its conserved first and last residue. A D gene is named only where the DNA matches it firmly. The size field is filled for only some rows; it gives once, few, many or a size class.

clone_size | cdr3_length | j_call | v_call | d_call | cdr3_nt | cdr3_aa
once | 15 | TRBJ2-2 | TRBV29-1 | TRBD2 | TGCAGCGTTGAAGAGCGGGGGGCCTTCACCGGGGAGCTGTTTTTT | CSVEERGAFTGELFF
NA | 15 | TRBJ2-5 | TRBV27 | NA | TGTGCCAGCAGTGCGACGACAGCTTCTGGGGAGACCCAGTACTTC | CASSATTASGETQYF
NA | 14 | TRBJ2-7 | TRBV5-4 | TRBD1 | TGTGCCAGCAGCCGGGACAGGGGTAGGCACGAGCAGTACTTC | CASSRDRGRHEQYF
NA | 15 | TRBJ1-6 | TRBV7-9 | NA | TGTGCCAGCAGCTTAGCTGGGAGCGTCAATTCACCCCTCCACTTT | CASSLAGSVNSPLHF
NA | 13 | TRBJ2-7 | TRBV10-3 | TRBD2 | TGTGCCATCCTGAGACTAGCCCATTACGAGCAGTACTTC | CAILRLAHYEQYF
NA | 13 | TRBJ2-6 | TRBV6-1 | NA | TGTGCCAGCAGCGGTTCTGGGGCCAACGTCCTGACTTTC | CASSGSGANVLTF
NA | 19 | TRBJ2-3 | TRBV27 | TRBD2 | TGTGCCAGGACTCACCCCCTCTGCGGGGGGCACAGAGGCACAGATACGCAGTATTTT | CARTHPLCGGHRGTDTQYF
NA | 15 | TRBJ1-1 | TRBV5-1 | NA | TGCGCCAGCAGCTTGGGGTTCGGGGGGGAGCCTGAAGCTTTCTTT | CASSLGFGGEPEAFF
few | 11 | TRBJ2-7 | TRBV2 | NA | TGTGCCAGCAGTGTGAGCTACGAGCAGTACTTC | CASSVSYEQYF
NA | 15 | TRBJ1-5 | TRBV7-6 | NA | TGTGCCAGCAGCCAGGCGGAAGGGGCCAATCAGCCCCAGCATTTT | CASSQAEGANQPQHF
NA | 15 | TRBJ1-2 | TRBV4-2 | NA | TGTGCCAGCAGCCAAGAGGCACAGGACAACTATGGCTACACCTTC | CASSQEAQDNYGYTF
NA | 14 | TRBJ2-7 | TRBV10-2 | TRBD2 | TGCGCCAGCAGACGAACCGGGACTAGTGACGAGCAGTACTTC | CASRRTGTSDEQYF
NA | 15 | TRBJ1-2 | TRBV4-2 | TRBD1 | TGTGCCAGCAGCCACAGTCGGACAGGCGTTAGGAGCTACACCTTC | CASSHSRTGVRSYTF
NA | 13 | TRBJ2-7 | TRBV2 | NA | TGTGCCAGCAGTAACAGGGATTCATACGAGCAGTACTTC | CASSNRDSYEQYF
NA | 20 | TRBJ1-6 | TRBV15 | NA | TGTGCCACCAGCAGAGAGAGTTTGACAGAGTACATTCTTTATAATTCACCCCTCCACTTT | CATSRESLTEYILYNSPLHF
NA | 13 | TRBJ1-3 | TRBV6-1 | NA | TGTGCCAGCAGAGACAGCTCTGGAAACACCATATATTTT | CASRDSSGNTIYF
NA | 15 | TRBJ1-1 | TRBV7-8 | NA | TGTGCCAGCAGCTTAGCGACAGTTACGAACACTGAAGCTTTCTTT | CASSLATVTNTEAFF
once | 18 | TRBJ2-1 | TRBV2 | TRBD2 | TGTGCCAGCAATACCGGACTAGCGGGGGGGCTCTATTACAATGAGCAGTTCTTC | CASNTGLAGGLYYNEQFF
few | 11 | TRBJ2-7 | TRBV5-4 | NA | TGTGCCAGCGGTTCGGAGTACGAGCAGTACTTC | CASGSEYEQYF
NA | 16 | TRBJ1-2 | TRBV21-1 | NA | TGTGCCAGCAGCAAGGGAGAGGGAGGGGACAAGGATTTTCACACCTTC | CASSKGEGGDKDFHTF
NA | 15 | TRBJ2-3 | TRBV6-4 | NA | TGTGCCAGCAGTGAGTCAGGGGCCCACACAGATACGCAGTATTTT | CASSESGAHTDTQYF
NA | 14 | TRBJ1-4 | TRBV6-6 | NA | TGTGCCAGCAGTTACATGGGCAATAATGAAAAACTGTTTTTT | CASSYMGNNEKLFF
once | 19 | TRBJ2-2 | TRBV10-2 | TRBD1 | TGCGCCAGCATAACAGGGGGCTGGGGCGAATTCGCGAACACCGGGGAGCTGTTTTTT | CASITGGWGEFANTGELFF
NA | 13 | TRBJ2-7 | TRBV9 | NA | TGTGCCAGCAGCGTAGGGGGAGACACGGCGCAGTACTTC | CASSVGGDTAQYF
NA | 13 | TRBJ1-5 | TRBV6-1 | NA | TGTGCCAGCAGTGAAGGCGTGGAGCAGCCCCAGCATTTT | CASSEGVEQPQHF
NA | 14 | TRBJ2-3 | TRBV6-1 | NA | TGTGCCAGCAGTGAAGGCGGGCCCACAGATACGCAGTATTTT | CASSEGGPTDTQYF
NA | 14 | TRBJ1-5 | TRBV6-1 | NA | TGTGCCAGCAGTGAATGGTCAGGGCGTCAGCCCCAGCATTTT | CASSEWSGRQPQHF
NA | 13 | TRBJ1-4 | TRBV4-1 | NA | TGCGCCAGCAGCCAAGTTGTCAGAGAAAAACTGTTTTTT | CASSQVVREKLFF
NA | 14 | TRBJ2-1 | TRBV6-6 | TRBD2 | TGTGCCAGCAGTAGCTTCGGGACTAGTCATGAGCAGTTCTTC | CASSSFGTSHEQFF
NA | 16 | TRBJ2-3 | TRBV6-1 | TRBD2 | TGTGCCAGCAGTGACCCTAGCGGGGGGGAGGTCCGTACGCAGTATTTT | CASSDPSGGEVRTQYF
NA | 16 | TRBJ1-1 | TRBV5-1 | TRBD1 | TGCGCCAGCAGCTCAATACAGGGGTTTAGGAACACTGAAGCTTTCTTT | CASSSIQGFRNTEAFF
NA | 15 | TRBJ2-1 | TRBV5-1 | TRBD2 | TGCGCCAGCCGAACTAGCGGGGTCTCCTACAATGAGCAGTTCTTC | CASRTSGVSYNEQFF
once | 15 | TRBJ1-4 | TRBV5-8 | NA | TGTGCCAGCAGCTTGTATCGCAGGACTAATGAAAAACTGTTTTTT | CASSLYRRTNEKLFF
NA | 13 | TRBJ1-2 | TRBV7-8 | NA | TGTGCCAGCAGCTTATTGGGGGCTGGGGGCTACACCTTC | CASSLLGAGGYTF
once | 13 | TRBJ2-2 | TRBV6-1 | NA | TGTGCCAGCACTCAGGGGCAAGCCGGGGAGCTGTTTTTT | CASTQGQAGELFF
NA | 13 | TRBJ2-7 | TRBV7-8 | NA | TGTGCCAGCAGCTCGCTGCGGTCCTACGAGCAGTACTTC | CASSSLRSYEQYF
NA | 14 | TRBJ1-2 | TRBV7-2 | TRBD1 | TGTGCCAGCAGCCCCGTGGGACAGGACTATGGCTACACCTTC | CASSPVGQDYGYTF